This T cell receptor (beta chain) stems from a study of T cell changes during pregnancy in multiple sclerosis. CDR1 is LGHNA and CDR2 is YNFKEQ in the germline V gene. This CDR3 spans 13 amino acids. V was pared by 6 bases and J by 7 bases, with 6 bases of the junction left unmatched. Generated by immunoSEQ multiplex PCR, the TCRdb table keeps only in-frame clones and is missing some. The repertoire has about 36,000 clones, 75% to 90% of them found once; the top ten carry 11%. The table lists this clone with a count of one. This chain joins TRBV4-2 and TRBJ2-1; 7 nucleotides line up with TRBD2. This TCR was recovered from a female donor with multiple sclerosis, enrolled in a pregnancy study. The material sequenced was CD8+ T cells from peripheral blood mononuclear cells, taken in the third trimester of pregnancy. Here the CDR3 reads CASSLRGGNEQFF. The CDR3 DNA sequence: TGTGCCAGCAGTCTACGCGGGGGTAATGAGCAGTTCTTC.